This is a list of T cell receptor beta chains from one sample in a study of shared clonotypes between healthy human individuals. Here immunoSEQ multiplex PCR was the method, and the copy in TCRdb shows in-frame clones only, minus some. Among some 1,900,000 clones, about 95% were seen once, and the ten largest hold 1% to 1.5%. Sequencing was performed on naive CD8+ T cells sorted from blood. All receptors derive from a man aged 18 to 29 in good health. The CDR3 runs from the conserved cysteine through the conserved F or W. Each record gives: V gene, D gene, J gene, clone size, CDR3 DNA, CDR3 protein. The D gene is left open where the match is weak. A row's size may be missing; if present it is once, few, many or a size class.

V gene: TRBV5-1; D gene: .; J gene: TRBJ2-1; clone size: .; CDR3 DNA: TGCGCCAGCAGCTTAGACATTTACAATGAGCAGTTCTTC; CDR3 protein: CASSLDIYNEQFF
V gene: TRBV4-3; D gene: .; J gene: TRBJ1-6; clone size: .; CDR3 DNA: TGCGCCAGCAGCCAAGATTCACGCGGTTCACCCCTCCACTTT; CDR3 protein: CASSQDSRGSPLHF
V gene: TRBV7-6; D gene: TRBD1; J gene: TRBJ1-2; clone size: .; CDR3 DNA: TGTGCCAGCAGCTTATCGACAGGGGGCGGGTATGGCTACACCTTC; CDR3 protein: CASSLSTGGGYGYTF
V gene: TRBV7-9; D gene: .; J gene: TRBJ1-2; clone size: .; CDR3 DNA: TGTGCCAGCAGCCCCGGGGTTCACTATGGCTACACCTTC; CDR3 protein: CASSPGVHYGYTF
V gene: TRBV7-2; D gene: TRBD1; J gene: TRBJ2-7; clone size: .; CDR3 DNA: TGTGCCAGCAGCTTAGCCAGGGGGCCCTTGTACGAGCAGTACTTC; CDR3 protein: CASSLARGPLYEQYF
V gene: TRBV25-1; D gene: TRBD1; J gene: TRBJ2-2; clone size: once; CDR3 DNA: TGTGCCAGCAAGGCAGGGGGAACCGGGGAGCTGTTTTTT; CDR3 protein: CASKAGGTGELFF
V gene: TRBV5-4; D gene: .; J gene: TRBJ2-7; clone size: .; CDR3 DNA: TGTGCCAGCAGCTTTTCGCAGGCGTCCTACGAGCAGTACTTC; CDR3 protein: CASSFSQASYEQYF
V gene: TRBV21-1; D gene: .; J gene: TRBJ2-1; clone size: .; CDR3 DNA: TGTGCCAGCAGCAAAGCGGGCGGGACCGACGGTTACAATGAGCAGTTCTTC; CDR3 protein: CASSKAGGTDGYNEQFF
V gene: TRBV7-2; D gene: .; J gene: TRBJ2-1; clone size: .; CDR3 DNA: TGTGCCAGCAGCTTACGGGAGAGCTCCTACAATGAGCAGTTCTTC; CDR3 protein: CASSLRESSYNEQFF
V gene: TRBV13; D gene: TRBD1; J gene: TRBJ2-7; clone size: .; CDR3 DNA: TGTGCCAGCAGCTTCAGGGGGTACTCCTACGAGCAGTACTTC; CDR3 protein: CASSFRGYSYEQYF
V gene: TRBV7-9; D gene: TRBD2; J gene: TRBJ2-1; clone size: .; CDR3 DNA: TGTGCCAGCAGCGGCGTATTAGCGGGAGGGTACAATGAGCAGTTCTTC; CDR3 protein: CASSGVLAGGYNEQFF
V gene: TRBV27; D gene: TRBD2; J gene: TRBJ2-7; clone size: .; CDR3 DNA: TGTGCCAGCAGTTCGGGAGGCCCCGAGGGCGAGCAGTACTTC; CDR3 protein: CASSSGGPEGEQYF
V gene: TRBV7-9; D gene: .; J gene: TRBJ2-5; clone size: .; CDR3 DNA: TGTGCCAGCAGATCGCCCTCGACGGGGGAAGAGACCCAGTACTTC; CDR3 protein: CASRSPSTGEETQYF
V gene: TRBV5-8; D gene: TRBD1; J gene: TRBJ2-1; clone size: .; CDR3 DNA: TGTGCCAGCAGCTCCCGGGACAGGGAGAATGAGCAGTTCTTC; CDR3 protein: CASSSRDRENEQFF
V gene: TRBV4-1; D gene: TRBD2; J gene: TRBJ2-1; clone size: .; CDR3 DNA: TGCGCCAGCAGACAACCGGACGGGGGGGCGGGTGAGCAGTTCTTC; CDR3 protein: CASRQPDGGAGEQFF
V gene: TRBV4-1; D gene: .; J gene: TRBJ2-5; clone size: .; CDR3 DNA: TGCGCCAGCAGCCAGACCAGGAACAGGGAGCAAGAGACCCAGTACTTC; CDR3 protein: CASSQTRNREQETQYF
V gene: TRBV10-3; D gene: .; J gene: TRBJ2-7; clone size: .; CDR3 DNA: TGTGCCATCAGTGAGGACAGCTACGAGCAGTACTTC; CDR3 protein: CAISEDSYEQYF
V gene: TRBV7-9; D gene: TRBD1; J gene: TRBJ1-4; clone size: once; CDR3 DNA: TGTGCCAGCAGCCAAACAGGGGCCTCGGTTAATGAAAAACTGTTTTTT; CDR3 protein: CASSQTGASVNEKLFF
V gene: TRBV2; D gene: TRBD2; J gene: TRBJ2-7; clone size: once; CDR3 DNA: TGTGCCAGCAGTCACTCGGGGGGGAACGAGCAGTACTTC; CDR3 protein: CASSHSGGNEQYF
V gene: TRBV13; D gene: .; J gene: TRBJ2-7; clone size: .; CDR3 DNA: TGTGCCAGCAGCCCTGCTCTCGAGGACGAGCAGTACTTC; CDR3 protein: CASSPALEDEQYF
V gene: TRBV5-4; D gene: TRBD1; J gene: TRBJ2-3; clone size: .; CDR3 DNA: TGTGCCAGCAGCTTCCCCAGGGGGAGCACAGATACGCAGTATTTT; CDR3 protein: CASSFPRGSTDTQYF
V gene: TRBV11-2; D gene: .; J gene: TRBJ1-2; clone size: .; CDR3 DNA: TGTGCCAGCAGCTTAGAACTGGGGAACTATGGCTACACCTTC; CDR3 protein: CASSLELGNYGYTF
V gene: TRBV6-5; D gene: .; J gene: TRBJ2-2; clone size: .; CDR3 DNA: TGTGCCAGCAGTTATTTGGGGACCGGGGAGCTGTTTTTT; CDR3 protein: CASSYLGTGELFF
V gene: TRBV13; D gene: .; J gene: TRBJ1-1; clone size: .; CDR3 DNA: TGTGCCAGCAGCGATGATGCGGGCACTGAAGCTTTCTTT; CDR3 protein: CASSDDAGTEAFF